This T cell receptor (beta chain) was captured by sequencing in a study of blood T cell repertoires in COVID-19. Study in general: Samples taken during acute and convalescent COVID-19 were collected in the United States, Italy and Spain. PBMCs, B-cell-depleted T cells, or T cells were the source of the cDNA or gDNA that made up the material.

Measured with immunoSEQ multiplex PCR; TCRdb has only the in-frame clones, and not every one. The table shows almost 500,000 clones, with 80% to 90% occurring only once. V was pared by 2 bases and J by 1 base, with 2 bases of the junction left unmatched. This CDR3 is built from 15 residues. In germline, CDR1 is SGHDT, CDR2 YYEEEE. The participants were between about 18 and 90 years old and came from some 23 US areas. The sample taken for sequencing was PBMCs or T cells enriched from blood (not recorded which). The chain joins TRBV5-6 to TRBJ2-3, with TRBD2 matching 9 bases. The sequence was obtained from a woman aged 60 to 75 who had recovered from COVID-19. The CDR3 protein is CASSFSGGGTDTQYF. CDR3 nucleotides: TGTGCCAGCAGCTTTAGCGGGGGAGGCACAGATACGCAGTATTTT.